The clone carrying this TCR beta chain was recorded only once. Its target is unknown. This sample was included in a study of cytomegalovirus exposure and HLA in healthy donors. Looking at the study overall: From HLA-typed donors, an early data release held some 91 million unique TCRs. Findings and caveats of the study: In vitro data verified a few CMV-associated chains as specific for CMV antigens. In a later analysis, TCR beta V- and J-gene trimming showed a link to a missense DCLRE1C variant.

The primer mix had 60 Vbeta and 13 Jbeta primers. As processed by the authors: Later, an analysis found about 80 million unique TCR beta chains, and 8.5 million to 14 million of these were shared. Method: immunoSEQ multiplex PCR; TCRdb's copy keeps in-frame clones and lacks some. Clone size and the V and J calls come from that table; the DNA yielded D and trimming. The sample records about 110,000 clones, around 75% being singletons. The CDR3 extends over 15 amino acids. Germline loops: CDR1 SGDLS, CDR2 YYNGEE. V was trimmed by 3 bases and J by 7 bases, leaving 16 bases between them. The clonotype was recovered from a man aged 30 to 39 in good health and CMV-seronegative. V gene TRBV9 combines with J gene TRBJ2-2; D is possibly TRBD1 (6 bases). The sequencing sample was made of PBMCs. The CDR3 nucleotides read TGTGCCAGCAGCGACAGGGTCCAAAGGGGCGGGGAGCTGTTTTTT. It specifies CASSDRVQRGGELFF.